Each of the 29 T cell receptor beta chains below was sequenced from the same sample in a study of T cell repertoires in cytomegalovirus infection. Their target antigens are unknown. TCRdb re-analysed the reads in MiXCR, keeping a single row per CDR3 protein. The table records around 710,000 distinct CDR3 sequences, roughly 28% of them present only once. This specimen consisted of cultured CD8+ T cells from PBMCs, obtained from culture after CMV antigen stimulation. These TCRs come from a human donor in good health (CMV status not recorded). Some clones in this sample may be carry-over from other donors' samples.

This clonotype occurred a few times. The rearrangement uses TRBV7-9 and TRBJ1-2, with D unclear. V was pared by 5 bases and J by 7 bases, with 14 bases between. Germline CDR1 and CDR2: SEHNR and FQNEAQ (reference sequence). The CDR3 length is 13 residues. The CDR3, as DNA: TGTGCCAGCAGCCCGGACCGGTGGCTTGGCTACACCTTC. Translating gives CASSPDRWLGYTF.

This clonotype was counted only a few times. The rearrangement links TRBV12-3 or TRBV12-4 to TRBJ1-1; D not resolved. Trimming removed 9 bases from V and 1 base from J, with 15 bases in between. The CDR3 sequence is 14 residues long. Here the CDR3 reads CASSIGLTNTEAFF. The CDR3 bases are TGTGCCAGTTCCATAGGACTCACGAACACTGAAGCTTTCTTT.

As to this clonotype: Without the conserved terminal phenylalanine or tryptophan, this CDR3 likely stems from a read error. The genes are TRBV7-2 and TRBJ1-6; 7 nucleotides agree with TRBD1. The CDR3 length is 15 residues. The J segment lost 8 bases and the V segment lost 4 bases, leaving 8 bases of the junction unmatched. The V gene's germline CDR1 is SGHTA and CDR2 FQGNSA. CDR3 residues: CASSSPGTEYSPLHS. CDR3 DNA sequence: TGTGCCAGCAGCTCCCCCGGGACAGAATATTCACCCCTCCACTCT.

This clonotype was picked up a small number of times. This CDR3 is CASGLVGDRASRGYTF. The CDR3 DNA follows: TGTGCTAGTGGTTTGGTTGGTGACAGGGCATCCAGAGGCTACACCTTC. The rearrangement links TRBV12-5 to TRBJ1-2; 7 bases are shared with TRBD1. CDR1 and CDR2 from the germline V gene are LGHNT and FRNRAP. The CDR3 has 16 amino acids. The V segment lost 0 bases and the J segment 8 bases; nucleotides outside the gene matches: 12.

This rearrangement joins TRBV12-3 or TRBV12-4 to TRBJ1-1; 11 bases match TRBD1. This CDR3 has 14 residues. V lost 5 bases and J lost 7; bases outside the gene matches: 6. As DNA, the CDR3 is TGTGCCAGCAGTGTAGGTGGGACAGGGGGTGAAGCTTTCTTT. Amino acids: CASSVGGTGGEAFF.

CDR3 in DNA: TGTGCCAGCAGCTTGGATGTGGGGCCGAGGTACAATGAGCAGTTCTTC. Its translation: CASSLDVGPRYNEQFF. V usage is TRBV5-4 and J usage is TRBJ2-1, with D maybe TRBD1 (5 bases). V gave up 0 bases and J gave up 4 bases, with 14 bases separating them. The CDR3 covers 16 residues. The germline gives CDR1 SGHNT, CDR2 YYREEE (reference sequence).

V usage is TRBV4-1 and J usage is TRBJ2-2; D is unresolved. CDR3 size: 15 residues. Per the germline V gene, CDR1 is MGHRA and CDR2 is YSYEKL. Trimming pared 0 bases from V and 3 bases from J, leaving 8 bases between. The CDR3: CASSQEISDTGELFF. For the CDR3, the DNA is TGCGCCAGCAGCCAAGAAATCTCCGACACCGGGGAGCTGTTTTTT.

In this sample, this clonotype turned up many times. The chain employs TRBV19 and TRBJ1-1, with unresolved D. V was trimmed by 9 bases and J by 5 bases, leaving 10 bases between them. The CDR3 is 11 amino acids. Germline V gene data show CDR1 as LNHDA and CDR2 as SQIVND (reference sequence). The CDR3 DNA sequence: TGTGCCAGCAGATGGGGAACTGAAGCTTTCTTT. This codes for CASRWGTEAFF.

This clonotype was seen a few times. V and J are TRBV10-3 and TRBJ1-1; D gene uncertain. This CDR3 has 14 amino acids. Germline values: CDR1 ENHRY, CDR2 SYGVKD. The ends were cut back, 2 bases at V and 1 base at J, with 8 bases in the middle. The DNA of the CDR3 is TGTGCCATCAGTGAGATACACCAGAACACTGAAGCTTTCTTT. Amino acids: CAISEIHQNTEAFF.

This clonotype was observed a few times. The gene calls are TRBV19 and TRBJ2-1; 7 bases are shared with TRBD1. The V gene's germline CDR1 is LNHDA and CDR2 SQIVND (reference sequence). This CDR3 is built from 14 residues. J was trimmed by 2 bases and V by 10 bases; bases with no gene match: 8. The CDR3 loop is CATKGQPAYNEQFF. The CDR3 nucleotides are TGTGCCACAAAGGGACAGCCGGCCTACAATGAGCAGTTCTTC.

This clonotype was recorded many times. The chain is built from TRBV12-3 or TRBV12-4 and TRBJ1-2; tentatively, D is TRBD1 (5 bases). The CDR3 consists of 15 residues. Trimming shortened V by 5 bases and J by 4 bases, and 17 bases separated the two germline ends. The DNA for the CDR3 is TGTGCCAGCAGTCCGGCTGGGGCTATGACCTATGGCTACACCTTC. This sequence encodes CASSPAGAMTYGYTF.

The V gene is TRBV5-1, the J gene TRBJ1-3, with D uncertain. Trimming took 4 bases from V and 2 from J, leaving 13 bases between them. Germline CDR1 reads SGHRS; CDR2 reads YFSETQ. This CDR3 is built from 15 residues. CDR3 sequence reads: CASSADLSPGNTIYF. In DNA, the CDR3 is TGCGCCAGCAGCGCGGACCTTTCTCCTGGAAACACCATATATTTT.

To note about this clonotype: At one boundary the junction diverges from the germline segment, which might be a read error. The chain combines TRBV7-9 with TRBJ2-1, with 7 bases lining up with TRBD1. The CDR3 is 17 residues long. Looked up from germline, CDR1 is SEHNR and CDR2 is FQNEAQ (reference sequence). CDR3 region: CASSAPGQLYSYNDQFF. CDR3 DNA sequence: TGTGCCAGCAGCGCACCGGGACAGCTATACTCCTACAATGATCAGTTCTTC.

This chain uses TRBV28 with TRBJ1-5; D may be TRBD1 (5 bases). The CDR3 has 14 amino acids. Trimming cost V 5 bases and J 7 bases, with 15 bases left between them. Germline-derived CDR1 and CDR2 are MDHEN and SYDVKM. CDR3 bases: TGTGCCAGCAGTGTAAGGGGTTCTAGACAGCCCCAGCATTTT. As protein: CASSVRGSRQPQHF. Combining the CDR3 with reference TRBV28 and TRBJ1-5 gives the whole variable domain DVKVTQSSRYLVKRTGEKVFLECVQDMDHENMFWYRQDPGLGLRLIYFSYDVKMKEKGDIPEGYSVSREKKERFSLILESASTNQTSMYLCASSVRGSRQPQHFGDGTRLSIL.

This clonotype has a handful of counts. This chain links TRBV6-2 or TRBV6-3 with TRBJ1-1, with D perhaps TRBD1 (6 bases). The CDR3 is made up of 15 amino acids. CDR1 is MNHEY and CDR2 is SVGEGT in the germline V gene. Trimming stripped 2 bases from V and 0 bases from J, with 10 bases between. The CDR3 sequence is CASSYTGGLNTEAFF. The DNA of the CDR3 is TGTGCCAGCAGTTACACGGGGGGCCTGAACACTGAAGCTTTCTTT.

The chain employs TRBV2 and TRBJ2-1; TRBD2 might be the D (5 bases). The CDR3 consists of 13 residues. The germline V gene has CDR1 SNHLY and CDR2 FYNNEI. Trimming took 7 bases from V and 4 from J, leaving 11 bases between them. CDR3 residues: CASKRENYNEQFF. In DNA, the CDR3 is TGTGCCAGCAAGAGGGAAAATTACAATGAGCAGTTCTTC.

This clonotype turned up a few times. V and J are TRBV2 and TRBJ2-2, with a weak D call TRBD1 (6 bases). CDR3 length: 13 amino acids. The germline V and J ends were trimmed by 9 bases and 1 base, with 9 bases remaining between them. Germline V lookup: CDR1 SNHLY, CDR2 FYNNEI. The CDR3 here is CARTGQNTGELFF. CDR3 DNA: TGTGCCAGAACGGGACAGAACACCGGGGAGCTGTTTTTT.

This clonotype was detected ten times or more. The V call is TRBV12-3 or TRBV12-4, the J call TRBJ2-7, with D unresolved. V lost 5 bases and J lost 2, with 10 bases in between. This CDR3 has 13 amino acids. CDR3 coding DNA: TGTGCCAGCAGTCACGGTTCTACCTACGAGCAGTACTTC. Translated, it gives CASSHGSTYEQYF.

The genes are TRBV6-2 or TRBV6-3 and TRBJ2-3; 8 bases map to TRBD2. Germline CDR1 is MNHEY and CDR2 is SVGEGT. V shed 8 bases and J 4 bases; nucleotides not matched to a gene: 14. CDR3 length: 16 residues. The DNA of the CDR3 is TGTGCCAGCTCCCCAGAAGCGGGGGAAAGGGCAGATACGCAGTATTTT. It codes for CASSPEAGERADTQYF.

The chain recombines TRBV11-2 with TRBJ2-6; D tentatively reads TRBD1 or TRBD2 (5 bases each). V lost 8 bases, J lost 2 bases, and 16 bases lay in between. CDR3 length: 16 amino acids. The germline V gene has CDR1 SGHAT and CDR2 FQNNGV. The CDR3 is CASRGRNTTGANVLTF. The CDR3 coding sequence is TGTGCCAGCCGGGGCAGGAATACGACTGGGGCCAACGTCCTGACTTTC.

This clonotype was seen just once. The chain links TRBV7-9 to TRBJ1-2, with 8 bases fitting TRBD1. Per the germline V gene, CDR1 is SEHNR and CDR2 is FQNEAQ (reference sequence). The trim removed 6 bases at V and 3 bases at J, leaving 6 bases unmatched. CDR3 length: 14 residues. The CDR3 DNA sequence: TGTGCCAGCAGGTCTGACAGGGGCCACTATGGCTACACCTTC. Translating gives CASRSDRGHYGYTF.

In this sample, this clonotype turned up a few times. The chain uses TRBV19 and TRBJ1-1, with D perhaps TRBD1 (5 bases). This CDR3 region has 14 residues. Trimming removed 6 bases from V and 5 bases from J, with 16 bases in between. The V gene's germline CDR1 is LNHDA and CDR2 SQIVND (reference sequence). CDR3 amino acids: CASRPSARGTEAFF. The CDR3 coding sequence is TGTGCCAGTAGACCCTCGGCAAGGGGTACTGAAGCTTTCTTT. The full variable domain, completed using reference TRBV19 and TRBJ1-1, is DGGITQSPKYLFRKEGQNVTLSCEQNLNHDAMYWYRQDPGQGLRLIYYSQIVNDFQKGDIAEGYSVSREKKESFPLTVTSAQKNPTAFYLCASRPSARGTEAFFGQGTRLTVV.

In this sample, this clonotype turned up a few times. The CDR3 protein is CATSRTSGLAGENEQFF. The CDR3 nucleotides read TGTGCCACCAGCAGAACATCTGGACTAGCGGGGGAGAATGAGCAGTTCTTC. The V gene is TRBV15, the J gene TRBJ2-1, with 13 positions matching TRBD2. V shed 2 bases, J shed 7 bases, and the junction held 8 bases outside the gene matches. The CDR3 spans 17 residues. Looked up from germline, CDR1 is LNHNV and CDR2 is YYDKDF (reference sequence).

The chain carries TRBV12-3 or TRBV12-4 and TRBJ2-7; D not certain. The CDR3 covers 15 residues. Trimming left V 4 bases short and J 0 bases short, with 13 bases between. CDR3 nucleotides: TGTGCCAGCAGTTACTTTTTGGGTTTCTCCTACGAGCAGTACTTC. This translates into CASSYFLGFSYEQYF.

The chain couples TRBV7-3 to TRBJ1-1; unclear D gene. Trimming left V 8 bases short and J 1 base short, with 11 bases between. The CDR3 is made up of 13 amino acids. Per germline, CDR1 SGHTA and CDR2 FQGTGA. The CDR3 region is CASHAARNTEAFF. In DNA form, the CDR3 reads TGTGCCAGCCACGCGGCGAGGAACACTGAAGCTTTCTTT.

This clonotype showed up many times. The chain links TRBV7-9 to TRBJ1-5; D is uncertain. Trimming took off 5 bases at V and 3 bases at J, with 14 bases between the two ends. CDR3 length: 15 residues. Germline loops: CDR1 SEHNR, CDR2 FQNEAQ (reference sequence). CDR3 in amino acids: CASSPSGSDNQPQHF. As DNA, the CDR3 is TGTGCCAGCAGCCCCTCCGGGTCGGACAATCAGCCCCAGCATTTT.

The chain combines TRBV28 with TRBJ2-1; D call uncertain. The CDR3 is 15 residues long. Between the trimmed V and J ends, which lost 2 bases and 0 bases, there was a span of 8 bases. CDR1 and CDR2 from the germline V gene are MDHEN and SYDVKM. CDR3 coding DNA: TGTGCCAGCAGTTTACTTGAGAGCTCCTACAATGAGCAGTTCTTC. Translated: CASSLLESSYNEQFF.

The V and J genes are TRBV6-5 and TRBJ1-6; D not certain. V was pared by 6 bases and J by 2 bases, with 8 bases between. The germline CDR1 and CDR2 sequences are MNHEY and SVGAGI. The CDR3 spans 14 residues. The CDR3: CASRGYAYNSPLHF. The CDR3 region has the DNA TGTGCCAGCAGGGGCTACGCCTATAATTCACCCCTCCACTTT.

The sample holds a few counts of this clonotype. The chain combines TRBV7-3 with TRBJ2-3; 8 bases match TRBD2. CDR3 length: 15 amino acids. Germline CDR1 and CDR2: SGHTA and FQGTGA. With V trimmed by 4 bases and J by 1 base, 4 bases remained unmatched. CDR3 sequence reads: CASSSGGGRTDTQYF. CDR3 DNA: TGTGCCAGCAGCTCCGGGGGGGGCCGCACAGATACGCAGTATTTT.